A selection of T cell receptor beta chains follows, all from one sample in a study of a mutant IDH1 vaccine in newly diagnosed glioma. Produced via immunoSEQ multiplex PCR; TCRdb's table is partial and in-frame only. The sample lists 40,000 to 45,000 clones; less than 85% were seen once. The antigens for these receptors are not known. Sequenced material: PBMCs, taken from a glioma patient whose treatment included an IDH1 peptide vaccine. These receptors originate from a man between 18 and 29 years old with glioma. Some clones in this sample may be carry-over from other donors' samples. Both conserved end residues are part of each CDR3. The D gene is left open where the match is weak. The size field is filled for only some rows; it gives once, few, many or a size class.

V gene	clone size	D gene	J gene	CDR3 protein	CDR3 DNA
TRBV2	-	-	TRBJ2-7	CASSTRSTEGGLYEQYF	TGTGCCAGCAGTACGAGGAGTACCGAGGGGGGTTTGTACGAGCAGTACTTC
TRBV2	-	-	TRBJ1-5	CASSPGQPQHF	TGTGCCAGCAGCCCAGGGCAGCCCCAGCATTTT
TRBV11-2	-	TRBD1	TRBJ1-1	CASSLEGTDLVEAFF	TGTGCCAGCAGCTTAGAGGGGACAGATTTAGTTGAAGCTTTCTTT
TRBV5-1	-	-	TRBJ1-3	CASSLVQAISGNTIYF	TGCGCCAGCAGCTTGGTTCAGGCCATCTCTGGAAACACCATATATTTT
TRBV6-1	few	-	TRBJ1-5	CASSVSNQPQHF	TGTGCCAGCAGTGTATCCAATCAGCCCCAGCATTTT
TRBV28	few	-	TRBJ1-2	CASSLHASGPRGYGYTF	TGTGCCAGCAGTTTACACGCCTCGGGACCCCGAGGCTATGGCTACACCTTC
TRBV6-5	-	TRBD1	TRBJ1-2	CASSYLTGPYGYTF	TGTGCCAGCAGTTACCTGACAGGGCCCTATGGCTACACCTTC
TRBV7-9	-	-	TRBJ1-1	CASTTGGNTEAFF	TGTGCCAGCACGACGGGAGGGAACACTGAAGCTTTCTTT
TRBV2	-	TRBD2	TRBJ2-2	CASRKTSGGPANTGELFF	TGTGCCAGCAGGAAGACTAGCGGGGGACCCGCGAACACCGGGGAGCTGTTTTTT
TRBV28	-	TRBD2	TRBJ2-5	CASSLFLLAGGKTQYF	TGTGCCAGCAGTTTATTCCTACTAGCGGGAGGGAAGACCCAGTACTTC
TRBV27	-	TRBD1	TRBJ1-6	CASSKGTGGESPLHF	TGTGCCAGCAGTAAGGGGACAGGGGGAGAATCACCCCTCCACTTT
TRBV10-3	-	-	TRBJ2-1	CAISTNNEQFF	TGTGCCATCAGCACGAACAATGAGCAGTTCTTC
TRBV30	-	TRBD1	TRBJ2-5	CAWSRTGGETQYF	TGTGCCTGGAGCAGGACAGGGGGAGAGACCCAGTACTTC
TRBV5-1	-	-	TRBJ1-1	CASSARTARGTEAFF	TGCGCCAGCAGCGCTAGGACAGCCAGGGGCACTGAAGCTTTCTTT
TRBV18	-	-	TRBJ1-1	CASSPQGNTEAFF	TGTGCCAGCTCTCCCCAAGGGAACACTGAAGCTTTCTTT
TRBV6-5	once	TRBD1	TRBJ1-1	CASSRRGMNTEAFF	TGTGCCAGCAGCCGCAGGGGGATGAACACTGAAGCTTTCTTT
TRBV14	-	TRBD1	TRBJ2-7	CASSQRQGPPYEQYF	TGTGCCAGCAGCCAAAGACAGGGTCCCCCCTACGAGCAGTACTTC
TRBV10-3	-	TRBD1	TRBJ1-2	CAIRGTGASLF	TGTGCCATCAGGGGAACAGGGGCTAGCCTTTTC
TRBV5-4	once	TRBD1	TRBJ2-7	CASSPSGTAVYEQYF	TGTGCCAGCAGCCCATCCGGGACAGCGGTCTACGAGCAGTACTTC
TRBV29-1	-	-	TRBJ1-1	CSAGTEAFF	TGCAGCGCTGGGACAGAAGCTTTCTTT
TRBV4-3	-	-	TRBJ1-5	CASSPSPGSYQPQHF	TGCGCCAGCAGCCCCTCCCCGGGAAGTTATCAGCCCCAGCATTTT
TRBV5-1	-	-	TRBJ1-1	CASSLNRGDTEAFF	TGCGCCAGCAGCTTGAATCGGGGGGACACTGAAGCTTTCTTT